Following are 30 T cell receptor beta chains from one sample sequenced in a study of regulatory T cells in long-lasting Graves disease. Researchers made TCR beta libraries by using iRepertoire HTBI primers and running Arm-PCR on CDR3 regions. TCRdb re-called the multiplex PCR reads through MiXCR, storing one row per CDR3 protein. Among around 400,000 distinct CDR3 sequences listed, 21% were seen once. This sample's time point: persistent/refractory GD, antithyroid drugs over 5 years with positive TRAb. The authors made the TCR library using RNA they extracted from PBMCs. The sample was peripheral blood mononuclear cells (PBMCs), taken when the disease was refractory, from a patient treated with antithyroid drugs. These receptors were taken from a female donor with Graves disease.

The table lists this clonotype with a few counts. A clone one base away is much larger, so this may be a read error. This rearrangement joins TRBV29-1 to TRBJ2-5, with D unresolved. Germline V gives CDR1 SQVTM, CDR2 ANQGSEA. The CDR3 runs 14 residues. The CDR3 region is CSVSGSRSQEAQYF. In nucleotides, the CDR3 is TGCAGCGTGTCCGGTTCACGCTCCCAAGAGGCCCAGTACTTC. Combining the CDR3 with reference TRBV29-1 and TRBJ2-5 gives the whole variable domain SAVISQKPSRDICQRGTSLTIQCQVDSQVTMMFWYRQQPGQSLTLIATANQGSEATYESGFVIDKFPISRPNLTFSTLTVSNMSPEDSSIYLCSVSGSRSQEAQYFGPGTRLLVL.

This clonotype was observed a handful of times. The J gene is TRBJ1-1, the V gene TRBV10-3; unclear D gene. The CDR3 length is 13 residues. Germline lookup yields CDR1 ENHRY and CDR2 SYGVKD. Trimming removed 4 bases at V and 0 bases at J, with 6 bases between. The CDR3 protein is CAISVALNTEAFF. DNA for the CDR3: TGTGCCATCAGTGTAGCTTTGAACACTGAAGCTTTCTTT.

This clonotype was detected many times. This chain connects TRBV7-9 to TRBJ2-5; D gene unclear. CDR1 is SEHNR and CDR2 is FQNEAQ in the germline V gene (reference sequence). Between the trimmed V and J ends, which lost 5 bases and 5 bases, there was a span of 9 bases. The CDR3 extends over 12 amino acids. DNA for the CDR3: TGTGCCAGCAGCCTCGTGGGGGAGACCCAGTACTTC. Residues: CASSLVGETQYF.

Ten or more counts support this clonotype. This chain links TRBV19 with TRBJ2-7; D is possibly TRBD2 (5 bases). Per the germline V gene, CDR1 is LNHDA and CDR2 is SQIVND (reference sequence). This CDR3 contains 15 residues. The ends were cut back, 2 bases at V and 4 bases at J, with 15 bases in the middle. CDR3: CASSISPGERYEQYF. In DNA form, the CDR3 reads TGTGCCAGTAGTATATCTCCCGGGGAAAGATACGAGCAGTACTTC.

This clonotype was seen at least ten times. The V call is TRBV12-3 or TRBV12-4, the J call TRBJ2-3; the D gene is possibly TRBD1 (5 bases). V lost 6 bases to trimming and J lost 3 bases, with 16 bases between them. The CDR3 is 15 amino acids. CDR3 protein: CASSPVGVGTDTQYF. The DNA for the CDR3 is TGTGCCAGCAGCCCTGTAGGGGTTGGTACAGATACGCAGTATTTT.

Remarks on this clonotype: This may arise from a read error, as a much more abundant clone is one base away. The CDR3 does not end in the conserved phenylalanine or tryptophan, so this is likely a read error. This chain connects TRBV2 to TRBJ1-2; perhaps TRBD1 as D (6 bases). The V end was cut by 2 bases, the J end by 3 bases, with 10 bases between. The CDR3 loop spans 14 amino acids. Germline assignment: CDR1 SNHLY and CDR2 FYNNEI. The DNA for the CDR3 is TGTGCCAGCAGTGAATGGGCAGGGGACTATGGCTACACCCTC. It encodes CASSEWAGDYGYTL.

This clonotype has a handful of counts. The rearrangement links TRBV19 to TRBJ1-1, with 8 bases identical to TRBD1. Germline V gives CDR1 LNHDA, CDR2 SQIVND (reference sequence). The V gene end was trimmed by 4 bases and the J gene end by 4 bases; junction bases not matched to a gene: 8. This CDR3 has 15 residues. The CDR3 DNA reads as TGTGCCAGTAGTACCCAGGGGGCTGCTGGCACTGAAGCTTTCTTT. It is translated as CASSTQGAAGTEAFF.

In regard to this clonotype: Its ends do not fully match the called genes, so a read error is possible. The chain carries TRBV3-1 and TRBJ2-7; D possibly matches TRBD1 or TRBD2 (6 bases each). This CDR3 has 16 residues. The V gene's germline CDR1 is LGHDT and CDR2 YNNKEL (reference sequence). CDR3 sequence: CVSSQEVGRGHDEQYF. In DNA form, the CDR3 reads TGTGTCAGCAGCCAAGAGGTGGGCCGGGGGCACGACGAGCAGTACTTC.

This clonotype was counted many times. The chain uses TRBV7-2 and TRBJ2-5; D gene unclear. With 8 bases removed from V and 5 bases from J, the gap between germline ends came to 18 bases. CDR1 is SGHTA and CDR2 is FQGNSA in the germline V gene. This CDR3 is 14 amino acids long. The CDR3 sequence: CASSNGVWRETQYF. The CDR3 nucleotides read TGTGCCAGCTCCAATGGCGTGTGGCGGGAGACCCAGTACTTC.

This clonotype was seen repeatedly, ten times or more. The chain combines TRBV12-3 or TRBV12-4 with TRBJ1-6, with 10 positions matching TRBD1. Trimming at V came to 2 bases and at J to 7 bases, leaving 2 bases not matched to a gene. This CDR3 comprises 15 residues. Here the CDR3 DNA reads TGTGCCAGCAGTTTAAGGACAGGGGGAAATTCACCCCTCCACTTT. It yields the protein CASSLRTGGNSPLHF.

The rearrangement joins TRBV4-2 to TRBJ2-2; D gene ambiguous. From germline, CDR1 is LGHNA and CDR2 YNFKEQ. The CDR3 runs 15 residues. The V and J ends lost 1 base and 2 bases respectively, with 8 bases between them. CDR3 nucleotides: TGTGCCAGCAGCCAAGTGGGTCATAACACCGGGGAGCTGTTTTTT. It is translated as CASSQVGHNTGELFF.

The table lists this clonotype with many counts. The chain is built from TRBV12-3 or TRBV12-4 and TRBJ2-5; D possibly uses TRBD1 or TRBD2 (5 bases each). V dropped 1 base and J dropped 0 bases, with 9 bases sitting between them. The CDR3 runs to 15 residues. The DNA of the CDR3 is TGTGCCAGCAGTTTAGGCCGGGGCCACCAAGAGACCCAGTACTTC. Translation: CASSLGRGHQETQYF.

This clonotype was found many times. The chain joins TRBV27 to TRBJ2-2; D unclear. V lost 5 bases to trimming and J lost 1 base, with 11 bases between them. Germline V lookup: CDR1 MNHEY, CDR2 SMNVEV (reference sequence). The CDR3 contains 15 residues. Here the CDR3 DNA reads TGTGCCAGCAGTGACCGGTTTGGGAACACCGGGGAGCTGTTTTTT. Protein sequence: CASSDRFGNTGELFF.

There are many counts of this clonotype. The V and J genes are TRBV2 and TRBJ2-7; D is undetermined. CDR3 length: 12 amino acids. CDR1 is SNHLY, CDR2 FYNNEI, per germline. Trimming shortened V by 7 bases and J by 5 bases, and 12 bases separated the two germline ends. CDR3 residues: CASITVADEQYF. The CDR3 region has the DNA TGTGCCAGCATAACGGTAGCCGACGAGCAGTACTTC.

This clonotype was counted ten times or more. This chain joins TRBV7-8 and TRBJ2-7, with a possible D match to TRBD1 (6 bases). Per the germline V gene, CDR1 is SGHVS and CDR2 is FQNEAQ. There are 13 residues in the CDR3. The ends were cut back, 4 bases at V and 3 bases at J, with 10 bases in the middle. CDR3 sequence reads: CASSWEGGYEQYF. The CDR3 DNA follows: TGTGCCAGCAGCTGGGAAGGGGGCTACGAGCAGTACTTC.

This clonotype was recorded a few times. As DNA, the CDR3 is TGTGCCAGCAGCAAGGACAAGAACTATGGCTACACCTTC. This sequence encodes CASSKDKNYGYTF. The rearrangement joins TRBV5-4 to TRBJ1-2, with D possibly matching TRBD1 (5 bases). V lost 4 bases and J 2 bases, leaving 9 bases between the germline ends. CDR3 size: 13 residues. The germline gives CDR1 SGHNT, CDR2 YYREEE (reference sequence).

This clonotype was seen repeatedly, ten times or more. The chain employs TRBV7-8 and TRBJ2-5; D assignment may be TRBD1 or TRBD2 (5 bases each). The CDR3 is 13 residues long. Germline V gene data show CDR1 as SGHVS and CDR2 as FQNEAQ. Trimming removed 5 bases from V and 5 bases from J, with 12 bases in between. The CDR3 is CASSRDPPETQYF. DNA of the CDR3: TGTGCCAGCAGCAGGGACCCTCCGGAGACCCAGTACTTC. The full variable domain, rest sourced from reference TRBV7-8 and TRBJ2-5, is GAGVSQSPRYKVAKRGQDVALRCDPISGHVSLFWYQQALGQGPEFLTYFQNEAQLDKSGLPSDRFFAERPEGSVSTLKIQRTQQEDSAVYLCASSRDPPETQYFGPGTRLLVL.

This clonotype was detected many times. The V call is TRBV10-3, the J call TRBJ2-7, with D hard to call. Germline V gene sequence: CDR1 ENHRY, CDR2 SYGVKD. Between the trimmed V and J ends, which lost 6 bases and 2 bases, there was a span of 17 bases. This CDR3 comprises 15 residues. The CDR3 spells CAISPVPAIPYEQYF. The CDR3 DNA reads TGTGCCATCAGCCCAGTCCCGGCCATCCCCTACGAGCAGTACTTC.

Remarks on this clonotype: One base away lies a much larger clone, so this may be a sequencing read error. The V call is TRBV6-1, the J call TRBJ2-4, with unresolved D. TRBJ2-5 explains the end of the DNA better; the J call may be wrong. The CDR3 runs 14 residues. Germline V gene data show CDR1 as MNHNS and CDR2 as SASEGT. In nucleotides, the CDR3 is TGTGTCAGCAGTGAAGGTAGCTGGGGAGAGACCCAGTACTTC. This gives the protein CVSSEGSWGETQYF.

Many counts were recorded for this clonotype. The gene calls are TRBV12-3 or TRBV12-4 and TRBJ2-3, with 11 nucleotides matching TRBD2. V gave up 1 base and J gave up 0 bases; unmatched junction bases: 3. The CDR3 extends over 17 amino acids. In nucleotides, the CDR3 is TGTGCCAGCAGTTTAGGTAGCGGGAGGGTGAGCACAGATACGCAGTATTTT. Its translation: CASSLGSGRVSTDTQYF.

In its sample, this clonotype was seen a few times. This chain joins TRBV5-4 and TRBJ2-7; D gene ambiguous. V was cut by 0 bases and J by 5 bases, with 12 bases left in between. Germline CDR1 reads SGHNT; CDR2 reads YYREEE (reference sequence). The CDR3 length is 14 residues. The CDR3, as DNA: TGTGCCAGCAGCTTGGCAGCTTCCCAGAACGAGCAGTACTTC. Translation: CASSLAASQNEQYF.

The rearrangement joins TRBV27 to TRBJ2-2; 7 bases map to TRBD1. Germline assignment: CDR1 MNHEY and CDR2 SMNVEV (reference sequence). The length of the CDR3 is 19 residues. Trimming cost V 6 bases and J 8 bases; bases outside gene matches: 24. The CDR3 DNA is TGTGCCAGCAGCCCCGCGATACGGCTAGAGACAGGGAAGACGGGGGAGCTGTTTTTT. Amino acids: CASSPAIRLETGKTGELFF.

This clonotype came up once. The chain links TRBV20-1 to TRBJ1-5, with 8 bases aligning to TRBD1. The CDR3 totals 15 residues. Germline V gene sequence: CDR1 DFQATT, CDR2 SNEGSKA (reference sequence). Unmatched junction bases numbered 9, after V lost 5 bases and J lost 3 bases. CDR3 loop: CSALRQGRDNQPQHF. The CDR3 nucleotides are TGCAGTGCTTTAAGACAGGGGAGGGACAATCAGCCCCAGCATTTT.

The chain has TRBV6-9 and TRBJ1-6; D is unclear. The V end lost 3 bases, the J end lost 10 bases, and 19 bases lay between the germline ends. The CDR3 contains 16 residues. Germline lookup yields CDR1 MNHGY and CDR2 SVAAGI. This chain's CDR3 is CASSYFFGEGKSPLHF. Written as DNA, the CDR3 is TGTGCCAGCAGTTACTTCTTCGGGGAAGGGAAATCACCCCTCCACTTT.

V usage is TRBV4-1 and J usage is TRBJ2-7, with D maybe TRBD2 (6 bases). The V and J ends lost 5 bases and 6 bases respectively, with 17 bases between them. The germline V gene has CDR1 MGHRA and CDR2 YSYEKL. This CDR3 contains 14 residues. CDR3 in amino acids: CASSFGDLSREQYF. The CDR3 coding sequence is TGCGCCAGCAGCTTCGGGGACTTATCGCGCGAGCAGTACTTC.

The table lists this clonotype with a few counts. The J gene is TRBJ2-1, the V gene TRBV2; maybe TRBD1 (6 bases). The CDR3 is 16 amino acids. The V and J ends lost 3 bases and 6 bases respectively, with 18 bases between them. The germline V gene has CDR1 SNHLY and CDR2 FYNNEI. CDR3 DNA sequence: TGTGCCAGCAGTGAGAGTGAGGGGGTCCTAGCCAATGAGCAGTTCTTC. This codes for CASSESEGVLANEQFF.

The chain uses TRBV19 and TRBJ1-2; D gene uncertain. V dropped 6 bases and J dropped 8 bases, with 22 bases sitting between them. In germline, CDR1 is LNHDA, CDR2 SQIVND (reference sequence). CDR3 length: 15 residues. CDR3 DNA: TGTGCCAGTAGGAAACAGAGGCCGGAACTCGGGGGCTACACCTTC. Translation gives CASRKQRPELGGYTF.

As concerns this clonotype: A far larger clone is a single base away, which makes a read error likely. This sequence joins TRBV5-6 and TRBJ2-7; 10 bases are shared with TRBD2. The V gene's germline CDR1 is SGHDT and CDR2 YYEEEE. The CDR3 length is 14 residues. The CDR3 bases are TGTACCAGCAGCTCACTAGCGGGAATCAACGAGCAGTACTTC. Translating it yields CTSSSLAGINEQYF.

About this clonotype: This sequence may be a read error, since a much larger clone differs from it by one base. V gene TRBV29-1 combines with J gene TRBJ1-2; 8 positions match TRBD1. V gave up 5 bases and J gave up 6 bases; unmatched junction bases: 5. CDR1 SQVTM and CDR2 ANQGSEA come from the germline V gene. CDR3 length equals 12 residues. The CDR3: CSVTAGGDGYTF. The CDR3 bases are TGCAGCGTTACGGCAGGGGGCGATGGCTACACCTTC.

This clonotype has a count of ten or more. V gene TRBV28 combines with J gene TRBJ2-7; D is perhaps TRBD2 (5 bases). This CDR3 comprises 14 residues. CDR1 and CDR2 from the germline V gene are MDHEN and SYDVKM. Deletions cut 3 bases from V and 3 bases from J, with 12 bases between. The CDR3: CASSLRVPGYEQYF. As DNA, the CDR3 is TGTGCCAGCAGTTTGAGGGTCCCCGGCTACGAGCAGTACTTC.